This note documents a single TCR beta chain sequence. This sample is drawn from a study of blood T cell repertoires in COVID-19. Background on the study: Both acute and convalescent COVID-19 samples were obtained from the United States, Italy and Spain.

Authors' processing steps: Reference gene primer amplification gave nucleated cell count estimates. Assay: immunoSEQ multiplex PCR; the TCRdb copy retains only in-frame clones and omits some. That table is the source of V, J and clone size, and D and trimming were worked out from the DNA. Here the sample spans roughly 18,000 clones, about 89% being singletons. Material: peripheral blood. This TCR came from a woman aged 60-70 years with active COVID-19.

The CDR3 loop reads CASSQTGVGTDTQYF. The CDR3 DNA reads as TGTGCCAGCAGCCAGACAGGGGTCGGCACAGATACGCAGTATTTT. The J gene is TRBJ2-3, the V gene TRBV5-6, with TRBD1 identical over 8 bases. Germline V CDR1 and CDR2: SGHDT, YYEEEE. With 4 bases clipped from V and 1 base from J, the junction kept 5 bases outside the gene matches. The length of the CDR3 is 15 residues.